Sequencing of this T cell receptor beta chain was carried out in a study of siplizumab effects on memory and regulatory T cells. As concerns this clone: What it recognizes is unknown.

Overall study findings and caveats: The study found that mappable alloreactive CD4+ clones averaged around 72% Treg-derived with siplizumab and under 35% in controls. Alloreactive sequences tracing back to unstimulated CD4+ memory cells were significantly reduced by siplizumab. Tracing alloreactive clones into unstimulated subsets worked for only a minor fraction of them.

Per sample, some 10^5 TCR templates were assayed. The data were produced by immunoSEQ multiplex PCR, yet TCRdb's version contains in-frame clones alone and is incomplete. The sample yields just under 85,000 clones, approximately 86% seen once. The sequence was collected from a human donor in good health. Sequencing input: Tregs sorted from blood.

In nucleotides, the CDR3 is TGTGCCAGCAGCCCACTAGCGGGGGGGCCCGATACGCAGTATTTT. Translation gives CASSPLAGGPDTQYF. J is TRBJ2-3 and V is TRBV7-6; 13 nucleotides match TRBD2. The CDR3 extends over 15 amino acids. Trimming cost V 5 bases and J 6 bases; bases outside gene matches: 5. Germline values: CDR1 SGHVS, CDR2 FNYEAQ.